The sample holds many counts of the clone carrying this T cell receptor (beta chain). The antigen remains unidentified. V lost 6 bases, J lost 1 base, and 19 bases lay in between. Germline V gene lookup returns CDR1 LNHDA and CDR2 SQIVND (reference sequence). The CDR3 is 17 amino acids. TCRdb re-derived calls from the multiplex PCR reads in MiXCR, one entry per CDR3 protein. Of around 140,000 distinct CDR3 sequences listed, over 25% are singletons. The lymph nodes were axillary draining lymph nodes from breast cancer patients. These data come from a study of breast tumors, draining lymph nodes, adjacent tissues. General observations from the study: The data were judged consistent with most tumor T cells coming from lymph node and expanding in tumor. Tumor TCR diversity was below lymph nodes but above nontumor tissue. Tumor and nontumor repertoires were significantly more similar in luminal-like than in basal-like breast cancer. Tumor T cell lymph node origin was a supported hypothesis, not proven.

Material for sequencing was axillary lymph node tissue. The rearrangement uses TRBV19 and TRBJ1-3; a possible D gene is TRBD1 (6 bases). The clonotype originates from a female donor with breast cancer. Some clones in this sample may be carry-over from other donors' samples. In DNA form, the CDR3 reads TGTGCCAGTAGGTTTCGCGAGGGGGGGTCGTCTGGAAACACCATATATTTT. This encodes CASRFREGGSSGNTIYF.